The 24 T cell receptor beta chains below all came from one sample that was sequenced in a study of lymphopenia after photon versus proton radiotherapy. Method: immunoSEQ multiplex PCR; TCRdb's copy keeps in-frame clones and lacks some. The table lists approximately 65,000 clones, roughly 88% of them singletons. The sequenced sample was peripheral blood, obtained from a patient treated with photon-based radiotherapy. These receptors came from a woman aged 70 to 79 with pancreatic cancer.

V gene TRBV4-3 combines with J gene TRBJ2-3, with unresolved D. The CDR3 is made up of 11 amino acids. Germline V lookup: CDR1 LGHNA, CDR2 YSLEER. V gave up 1 base and J gave up 4 bases, with 0 bases separating them. This CDR3 is CASSQADTQYF. DNA of the CDR3: TGCGCCAGCAGCCAAGCAGATACGCAGTATTTT.

In this sample, this clone turned up a few times. The chain has TRBV6-5 and TRBJ1-2; no reliable D call. The germline gives CDR1 MNHEY, CDR2 SVGAGI. V lost 7 bases to trimming and J lost 8 bases, with 20 bases between them. The CDR3 extends over 14 amino acids. The CDR3 loop is CASNPKSGLGGYTF. CDR3 DNA sequence: TGTGCCAGCAACCCCAAATCGGGCCTAGGAGGCTACACCTTC.

The chain couples TRBV7-9 to TRBJ2-1; 9 bases agree with TRBD2. V lost 1 base to trimming and J lost 7 bases; unmatched junction nucleotides: 8. Looked up from germline, CDR1 is SEHNR and CDR2 is FQNEAQ (reference sequence). The CDR3 runs to 16 residues. The chain's CDR3 is CASSLGGAGGRNEQFF. The CDR3 DNA sequence: TGTGCCAGCAGCTTAGGCGGAGCGGGAGGTAGGAATGAGCAGTTCTTC.

A word on this clone: Compared with germline, one end of the junction differs, possibly owing to a read error. The chain carries TRBV4-2 and TRBJ2-3, with unresolved D. The length of the CDR3 is 11 residues. Per the germline V gene, CDR1 is LGHNA and CDR2 is YNFKEQ. In DNA form, the CDR3 reads TGTGCCAGCAGCCAAGATGGCGCGCGAGTGTTT. Amino acid sequence: CASSQDGARVF.

The J gene is TRBJ1-4, the V gene TRBV6-1; 9 bases align to TRBD1. CDR3 length equals 16 residues. V lost 3 bases to trimming and J lost 6 bases; unmatched junction nucleotides: 8. Germline V CDR1 and CDR2: MNHNS, SASEGT. The CDR3 bases are TGTGCCAGCAGTGACACCCCCGGGACAGGGTATGAAAAACTGTTTTTT. Residues: CASSDTPGTGYEKLFF.

The gene calls are TRBV28 and TRBJ2-5; maybe TRBD1 (6 bases). From germline, CDR1 is MDHEN and CDR2 SYDVKM. Trimming cost V 7 bases and J 5 bases, with 20 bases left between them. The CDR3 is made up of 15 amino acids. The CDR3 loop reads CASMAGQSLRETQYF. The DNA of the CDR3 is TGTGCCAGCATGGCAGGACAGTCGCTTCGGGAGACCCAGTACTTC.

This chain uses TRBV27 with TRBJ1-5; D not certain. This CDR3 has 15 amino acids. The germline V and J ends were trimmed by 8 bases and 7 bases, with 21 bases remaining between them. Germline loops: CDR1 MNHEY, CDR2 SMNVEV (reference sequence). The CDR3 loop is CASREYGRSSQPQHF. The CDR3 DNA is TGTGCCAGCCGAGAATACGGCAGGTCTAGCCAGCCCCAGCATTTT.

The chain uses TRBV19 and TRBJ1-4; 9 bases map to TRBD1. The germline gives CDR1 LNHDA, CDR2 SQIVND (reference sequence). Germline trimming cut 7 bases from V and 2 bases from J; bases unmatched to any gene: 5. The CDR3 contains 15 residues. The CDR3, as DNA: TGTGCCAGTAAGAGGGACAGGGTCACTAATGAAAAACTGTTTTTT. As protein: CASKRDRVTNEKLFF.

The chain joins TRBV10-2 to TRBJ2-5, with 12 nucleotides matching TRBD2. V lost 6 bases to trimming and J lost 4 bases; unmatched junction nucleotides: 3. The CDR3 loop spans 14 amino acids. Germline assignment: CDR1 WSHSY and CDR2 SAAADI. The CDR3 protein is CASSLAGGGETQYF. The CDR3 DNA follows: TGCGCCAGCAGCCTAGCGGGAGGGGGAGAGACCCAGTACTTC.

The chain joins TRBV7-9 to TRBJ2-1; D unclear. CDR1 and CDR2 (germline): SEHNR, FQNEAQ (reference sequence). V was shortened by 0 bases and J by 6 bases, with 12 bases between the two germline ends. This CDR3 is 15 amino acids long. Here the CDR3 reads CASSLALGYLNEQFF. The CDR3 bases are TGTGCCAGCAGCTTAGCTCTAGGCTACCTCAATGAGCAGTTCTTC.

This chain joins TRBV19 and TRBJ1-4, with 9 bases fitting TRBD1. There are 15 residues in the CDR3. CDR1 and CDR2 (germline): LNHDA, SQIVND (reference sequence). The J segment lost 7 bases and the V segment lost 5 bases, leaving 8 bases of the junction unmatched. The DNA for the CDR3 is TGTGCCAGTAGTGCCCCCGGGACAGGGCTTGAAAAACTGTTTTTT. Protein sequence: CASSAPGTGLEKLFF.

The chain carries TRBV10-3 and TRBJ2-1; 9 positions match TRBD2. The length of the CDR3 is 15 residues. The V and J ends lost 2 bases and 9 bases, in that order; junction bases with no gene match: 8. Germline loops: CDR1 ENHRY, CDR2 SYGVKD. CDR3 sequence (DNA): TGTGCCATCAGTGAGGCCTCTAGCGGGACCGGTGAGCAGTTCTTC. As protein: CAISEASSGTGEQFF.

The chain is built from TRBV18 and TRBJ2-1; 8 bases are a match to TRBD2. Germline V lookup: CDR1 KGHSH, CDR2 LQKENI. The CDR3 covers 16 residues. V was pared by 3 bases and J by 7 bases, with 11 bases of the junction left unmatched. The CDR3 DNA reads as TGTGCCAGCTCACCCCAAGGTAGCGGGATGGCGAATGAGCAGTTCTTC. Encoded protein: CASSPQGSGMANEQFF.

With respect to this clone: Likely a read error: the CDR3 ends without its conserved phenylalanine or tryptophan. The DNA is left out, because the CDR3 cannot be placed on it with certainty; the CDR3 is given as TCRdb lists it. The chain links TRBV27 to TRBJ1-1; TRBD1 is the table's D call, not checked against the DNA. The CDR3 region is 9 residues in length, termini included. Per germline, CDR1 MNHEY and CDR2 SMNVEV (reference sequence). The CDR3 spells CASSSRQGT.

This sequence joins TRBV29-1 and TRBJ1-1, with 10 bases fitting TRBD1. V was clipped by 6 bases and J by 4 bases; unmatched bases: 11. The CDR3 length is 15 residues. Germline V gene sequence: CDR1 SQVTM, CDR2 ANQGSEA. Written as DNA, the CDR3 is TGCAGCGTGACCATCCGACAGGGGGCTCTCACTGAAGCTTTCTTT. Residues: CSVTIRQGALTEAFF.

This clone has only a few counts. The J gene is TRBJ2-5, the V gene TRBV29-1, with 7 bases lining up with TRBD1. This CDR3 has 12 residues. J lost 5 bases, V lost 4 bases, and 4 bases had no gene match. Looked up from germline, CDR1 is SQVTM and CDR2 is ANQGSEA. CDR3 amino acids: CSVGQTGETQYF. In nucleotides, the CDR3 is TGCAGCGTTGGGCAGACAGGGGAGACCCAGTACTTC.

The rearrangement joins TRBV5-6 to TRBJ2-1; TRBD2 is a possible D gene (6 bases). Trimming left V 4 bases short and J 0 bases short, with 14 bases between. CDR3 length equals 16 residues. Germline CDR1 reads SGHDT; CDR2 reads YYEEEE. The CDR3 is CASSVGLFYSYNEQFF. Here the CDR3 DNA reads TGTGCCAGCAGCGTCGGACTATTTTACTCCTACAATGAGCAGTTCTTC.

This chain links TRBV11-2 with TRBJ2-1; 7 bases match TRBD1. The V gene's germline CDR1 is SGHAT and CDR2 FQNNGV. The CDR3 has 15 residues. Unmatched junction bases numbered 9, after V lost 5 bases and J lost 5 bases. CDR3 nucleotide sequence: TGTGCCAGCAGCCACAGGGGTTCGGGTAACAATGAGCAGTTCTTC. Protein sequence: CASSHRGSGNNEQFF.

In this sample, this clone turned up once. The chain combines TRBV7-9 with TRBJ2-1, with 7 bases fitting TRBD2. From germline, CDR1 is SEHNR and CDR2 FQNEAQ (reference sequence). Losses at the gene ends were 0 bases for V and 16 bases for J; bases not matched to a gene: 9. The CDR3 spans 13 residues. CDR3 region: CASSLAGGTMGFF. The CDR3 nucleotides are TGTGCCAGCAGCTTAGCTGGGGGGACTATGGGTTTCTTC.

The V call is TRBV18, the J call TRBJ2-1; D gene unclear. CDR3 length equals 16 residues. Trimming removed 2 bases from V and 0 bases from J, with 11 bases in between. Germline V gene data show CDR1 as KGHSH and CDR2 as LQKENI. The CDR3 loop reads CASSPRLAVSYNEQFF. DNA for the CDR3: TGTGCCAGCTCACCAAGACTTGCGGTCTCCTACAATGAGCAGTTCTTC.

V gene TRBV11-2 combines with J gene TRBJ2-7, with D possibly TRBD1 on 7 matching bases. Trimming left V 3 bases short and J 2 bases short, with 20 bases between. The V gene's germline CDR1 is SGHAT and CDR2 FQNNGV. This CDR3 has 17 amino acids. CDR3 loop: CASSFNQEGAPPYEQYF. As DNA, the CDR3 is TGTGCCAGCAGCTTTAATCAGGAGGGGGCCCCACCCTACGAGCAGTACTTC.

This clone is medium-sized in the sample. The chain employs TRBV5-4 and TRBJ2-7; 7 bases are a match to TRBD1. The V gene's germline CDR1 is SGHNT and CDR2 YYREEE (reference sequence). The CDR3 runs 14 residues. Trimming removed 4 bases from V and 3 bases from J; junction bases left unmatched: 7. DNA of the CDR3: TGTGCCAGCAGCGCAGACAGGGTAAGCTACGAGCAGTACTTC. It specifies CASSADRVSYEQYF.

This sequence joins TRBV27 and TRBJ1-2; 8 nucleotides line up with TRBD1. V dropped 4 bases and J dropped 4; count of bases not matched to a gene: 5. Germline V gene sequence: CDR1 MNHEY, CDR2 SMNVEV (reference sequence). The CDR3 has 14 residues. CDR3 sequence (DNA): TGTGCCAGCAGTTCATCCGACAGGGGCTATGGCTACACCTTC. It yields the protein CASSSSDRGYGYTF.

This clone has a handful of counts. The chain joins TRBV15 to TRBJ1-2; D is undetermined. Germline V lookup: CDR1 LNHNV, CDR2 YYDKDF (reference sequence). This CDR3 contains 12 residues. V lost 0 bases to trimming and J lost 5 bases, with 4 bases between them. CDR3 bases: TGTGCCACCAGCAGAGACAGGTATGGCTACACCTTC. Protein: CATSRDRYGYTF.